In this sample, the clone carrying this TCR beta chain turned up many times. It was with a constant-region primer and a V-primer adapter that TCRs were amplified over roughly 19 PCR cycles. TCRdb itself ran the reads through MiXCR, one entry per CDR3 protein. The sample contains about 50,000 distinct CDR3 sequences, roughly 12% of which appear only once. This sample was taken from a study of low-dose radiotherapy and immunotherapy resistance in tumors. Study-wide context: Doses delivered to Cohort 2 were 1 Gy per fraction every two weeks, amounting to 13 Gy over 26 weeks. Every two weeks, cyclophosphamide 200 mg/m2 was infused one day before radiation plus immunotherapy.

Time point given: before trial treatment. Donors, who were enrolled in a single-arm phase I dose-escalation trial, received nivolumab, ipilimumab, aspirin, low-dose cyclophosphamide and low-dose radiotherapy. The receptor's source is a female donor with ovarian cancer. The sequencing used PBMCs, collected before treatment.

CDR3 residues: CAWEGQGGQPQHF. For the CDR3, the DNA is TGTGCCTGGGAAGGACAGGGAGGACAGCCCCAGCATTTT. The gene calls are TRBV30 and TRBJ1-5; 8 nucleotides match TRBD1. This CDR3 has 13 residues. Germline CDR1 is GTSNPN and CDR2 is SVGIG (reference sequence). The V and J ends lost 5 bases and 7 bases, in that order; junction bases with no gene match: 7. The full variable domain, in which reference TRBV30 and TRBJ1-5 provide the parts outside the CDR3, is SQTIHQWPATLVQPVGSPLSLECTVEGTSNPNLYWYRQAAGRGLQLLFYSVGIGQISSEVPQNLSASRPQDRQFILSSKKLLLSDSGFYLCAWEGQGGQPQHFGDGTRLSIL.